This is a list of T cell receptor beta chains from one sample in a study of CD8 T cells in Susac syndrome. TCRdb reprocessed the immunoSEQ multiplex PCR reads with MiXCR, giving one entry per CDR3 protein. The table has 150,000 to 200,000 distinct CDR3 sequences, around 95% seen once. The sequenced sample consisted of CD4+ T cells from PBMCs. These TCRs come from a human donor in good health. Both conserved end residues are trimmed from each CDR3. Clone size is not always given. Where it is, it says once, few, many or a class for expanded clones.

>-|TRBV10-3
AISESWVTETQY
>once|TRBV27
ASSPVGPRPQH
>-|TRBV12-3/TRBV12-4
ASGGTEGRQPQH
>-|TRBV27
ASSQTSPPYGYT
>-|TRBV6-5
ASSFKRSLLDEQF
>-|TRBV20-1
SAPGQGNNSPLH
>-|TRBV27
ASSLDGRYEQY
>-|TRBV29-1
SAPAGGYEQY
>-|TRBV5-1
ASISGTGETQY
>once|TRBV2
ASRGFDNQPQH
>-|TRBV20-1
SVKRFSGGTIYEQY
>-|TRBV7-9
ASSLEGSRDGYSYEQY
>-|TRBV5-4
ASSTYSDSNQPQH
>-|TRBV20-1
SAYALSGELF
>-|TRBV5-1
ASSPGQGFDTEAF
>-|TRBV30
ALALNNSPLH
>-|TRBV28
ASSSPSSGIGEQF
>-|TRBV10-3
AISEFWSGNSPLH
>-|TRBV4-1
ASSQGIGTGTGTYEQY
>-|TRBV30
ACSMGDYGYT
>-|TRBV2
ASSEARARYHGYT
>-|TRBV18
ASSRRRAGELF
>-|TRBV29-1
SVEDRGNTEAF
>-|TRBV4-3
ASSQGIPYSNQPQH
>-|TRBV9
ASSDTASGGTDTQY
>-|TRBV24-1
ATSDFGQGGYNEQF
>-|TRBV29-1
SVARQNTEAF
>-|TRBV7-2
ASSLAVGADTQY
>-|TRBV20-1
SARLTGVDTEAF
>-|TRBV9
ASSASTVNTEAF
>-|TRBV6-2/TRBV6-3
ASKGVGLYTEAF
>-|TRBV28
ASSLGRRAYEQY
>-|TRBV3-1
ASSQAVTRPQH
>once|TRBV3-1
ASSQGGSRNYGYT
>-|TRBV2
ASRGFSGGSETQY
>-|TRBV7-2
ASSLQGEPQH
>once|TRBV20-1
SASSGEGGAEAF
>-|TRBV7-7
ASSSDSVAEQF
>once|TRBV5-6
ASSLGVATGEQY
>-|TRBV27
ASSAYREASNQPQH
>-|TRBV12-3/TRBV12-4
ASSLARQPQH
>-|TRBV28
ASSWAAKNEQF
>-|TRBV12-3/TRBV12-4
ASRVTGSTGEF
>-|TRBV7-2
ASSLAPGQGVDEQY
>-|TRBV24-1
ATSDLGVNEQF
>-|TRBV29-1
SYKYAGQGQGGAF
>-|TRBV29-1
SVEPTGVKNIQY
>-|TRBV11-2
ASSQGGSGVTDTQY
>-|TRBV9
ASSAPGQGVSGELF
>once|TRBV7-9
ASSSGTTTPYEQY
>-|TRBV7-9
ASSPGLAAYEQY
>-|TRBV30
AWTPGIANYGYT
>-|TRBV7-9
ASSSQGVSQY
>-|TRBV6-5
ASGSTDTQY
>once|TRBV7-2
ASSFSLTGGTEAF
>-|TRBV20-1
SASPQQESQY
>-|TRBV6-6
ASSYPGRMDGYT